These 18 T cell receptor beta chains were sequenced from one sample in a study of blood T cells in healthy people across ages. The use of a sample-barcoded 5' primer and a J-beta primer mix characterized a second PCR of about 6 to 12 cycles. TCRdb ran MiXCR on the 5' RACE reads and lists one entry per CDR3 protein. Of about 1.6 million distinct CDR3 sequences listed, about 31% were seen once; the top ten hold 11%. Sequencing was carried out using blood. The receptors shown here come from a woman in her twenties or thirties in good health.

The CDR3 sequence is CASSFLGIENTEAFF. The CDR3 DNA is TGTGCCAGCAGCTTTTTAGGTATAGAGAACACTGAAGCTTTCTTT. V and J are TRBV7-9 and TRBJ1-1; no definite D call. The V gene lost 3 bases and the J gene lost 1 base, with 12 bases spanning the gap. CDR3 length: 15 amino acids. Per the germline V gene, CDR1 is SEHNR and CDR2 is FQNEAQ (reference sequence).

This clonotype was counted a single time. The CDR3 reads CASSYSGAGYTF. In DNA form, the CDR3 reads TGTGCCAGCAGTTACTCGGGGGCGGGCTACACCTTC. The chain combines TRBV6-5 with TRBJ1-2; weak D call: TRBD1 (6 bases). From germline, CDR1 is MNHEY and CDR2 SVGAGI. Trimming stripped 0 bases from V and 8 bases from J, with 7 bases between. The CDR3 length is 12 residues.

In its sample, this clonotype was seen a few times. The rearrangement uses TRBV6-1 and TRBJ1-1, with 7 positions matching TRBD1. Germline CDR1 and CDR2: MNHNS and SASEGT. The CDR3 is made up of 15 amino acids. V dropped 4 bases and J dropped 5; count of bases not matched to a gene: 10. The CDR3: CASSASRTGGTEAFF. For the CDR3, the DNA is TGTGCCAGCAGTGCGTCTCGGACAGGAGGGACTGAAGCTTTCTTT.

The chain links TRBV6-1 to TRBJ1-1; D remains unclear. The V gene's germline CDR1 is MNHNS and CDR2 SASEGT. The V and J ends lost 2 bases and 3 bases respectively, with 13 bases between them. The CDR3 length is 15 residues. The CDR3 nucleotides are TGTGCCAGCAGTGAAAACACAGAGAGGTACACTGAAGCTTTCTTT. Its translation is CASSENTERYTEAFF.

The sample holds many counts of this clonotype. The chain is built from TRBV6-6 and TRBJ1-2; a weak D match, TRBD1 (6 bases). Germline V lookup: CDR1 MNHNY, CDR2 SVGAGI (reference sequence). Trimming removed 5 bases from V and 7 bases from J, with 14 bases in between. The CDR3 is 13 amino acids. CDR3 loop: CASSPRDIPGYTF. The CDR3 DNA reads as TGTGCCAGCAGTCCCAGGGACATCCCTGGCTACACCTTC.

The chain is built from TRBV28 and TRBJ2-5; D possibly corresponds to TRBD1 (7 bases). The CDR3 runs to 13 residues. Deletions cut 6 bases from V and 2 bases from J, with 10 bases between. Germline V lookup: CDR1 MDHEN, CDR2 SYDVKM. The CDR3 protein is CASRQGGQETQYF. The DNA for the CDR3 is TGTGCCAGCAGGCAGGGGGGTCAAGAGACCCAGTACTTC.

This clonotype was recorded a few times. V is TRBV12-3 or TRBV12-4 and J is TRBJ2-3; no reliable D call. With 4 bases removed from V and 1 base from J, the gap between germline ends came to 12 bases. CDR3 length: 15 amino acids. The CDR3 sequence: CASSSAKLGTDTQYF. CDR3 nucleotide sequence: TGTGCCAGCAGTTCCGCCAAGCTAGGCACAGATACGCAGTATTTT.

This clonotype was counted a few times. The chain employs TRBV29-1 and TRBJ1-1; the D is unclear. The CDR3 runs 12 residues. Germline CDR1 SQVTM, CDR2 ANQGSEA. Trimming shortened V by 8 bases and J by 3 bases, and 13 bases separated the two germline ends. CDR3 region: CSIGGWDTEAFF. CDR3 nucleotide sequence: TGCAGCATTGGAGGGTGGGACACTGAAGCTTTCTTT.

CDR3: CASRSSGGAHEQFF. The CDR3 nucleotides are TGTGCCAGTAGGAGTAGCGGGGGGGCCCATGAGCAGTTCTTC. The chain joins TRBV19 to TRBJ2-1; 11 bases line up with TRBD2. V shed 6 bases, J shed 8 bases, and the junction held 6 bases outside the gene matches. Germline CDR1 LNHDA, CDR2 SQIVND (reference sequence). The CDR3 has 14 residues.

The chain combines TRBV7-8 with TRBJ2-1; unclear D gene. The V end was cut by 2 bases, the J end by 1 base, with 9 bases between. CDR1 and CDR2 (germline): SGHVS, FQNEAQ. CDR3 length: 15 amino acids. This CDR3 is CASSLRLGSYNEQFF. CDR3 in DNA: TGTGCCAGCAGCTTAAGGTTAGGTTCCTACAATGAGCAGTTCTTC.

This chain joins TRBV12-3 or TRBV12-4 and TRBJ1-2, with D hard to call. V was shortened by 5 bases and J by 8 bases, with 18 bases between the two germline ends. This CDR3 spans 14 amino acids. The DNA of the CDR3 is TGTGCCAGCAGTCCTAGCAGAGATCGAGGCGGCTACACCTTC. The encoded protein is CASSPSRDRGGYTF.

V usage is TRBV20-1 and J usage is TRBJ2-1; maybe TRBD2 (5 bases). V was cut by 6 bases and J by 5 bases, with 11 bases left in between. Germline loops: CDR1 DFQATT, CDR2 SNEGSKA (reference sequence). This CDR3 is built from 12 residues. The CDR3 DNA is TGCAGTGCGTGGCCCGGGGACAATGAGCAGTTCTTC. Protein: CSAWPGDNEQFF.

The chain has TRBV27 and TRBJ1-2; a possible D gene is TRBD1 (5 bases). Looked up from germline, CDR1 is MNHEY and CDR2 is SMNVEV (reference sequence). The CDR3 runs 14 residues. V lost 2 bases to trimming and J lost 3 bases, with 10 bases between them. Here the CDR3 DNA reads TGTGCCAGCAGTTTAGGGGCAGGGTACTATGGCTACACCTTC. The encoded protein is CASSLGAGYYGYTF.

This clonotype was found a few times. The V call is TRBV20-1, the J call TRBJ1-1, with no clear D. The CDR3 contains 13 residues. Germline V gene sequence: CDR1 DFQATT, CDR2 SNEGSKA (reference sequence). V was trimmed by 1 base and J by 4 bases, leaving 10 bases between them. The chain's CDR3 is CSARAGGGTEAFF. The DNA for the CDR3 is TGCAGTGCTAGAGCGGGCGGCGGCACTGAAGCTTTCTTT.

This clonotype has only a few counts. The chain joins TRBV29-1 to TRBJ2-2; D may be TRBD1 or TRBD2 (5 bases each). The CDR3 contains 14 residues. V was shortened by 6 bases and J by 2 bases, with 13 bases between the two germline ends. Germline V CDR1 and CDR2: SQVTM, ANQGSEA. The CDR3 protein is CSVRRERNTGELFF. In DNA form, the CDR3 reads TGCAGCGTCCGCAGGGAGAGAAACACCGGGGAGCTGTTTTTT.

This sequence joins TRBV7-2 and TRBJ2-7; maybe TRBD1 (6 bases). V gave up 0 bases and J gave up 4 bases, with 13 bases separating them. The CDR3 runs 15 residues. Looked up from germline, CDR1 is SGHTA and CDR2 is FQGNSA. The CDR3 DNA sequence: TGTGCCAGCAGCTTAGCCACGACAGGAGTTTACGAGCAGTACTTC. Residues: CASSLATTGVYEQYF.

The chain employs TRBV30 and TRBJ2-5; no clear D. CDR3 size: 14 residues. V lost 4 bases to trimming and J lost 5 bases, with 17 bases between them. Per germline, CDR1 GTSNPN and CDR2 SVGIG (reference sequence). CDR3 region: CAWNSRRGRETQYF. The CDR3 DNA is TGTGCCTGGAACTCCCGCCGAGGTCGGGAGACCCAGTACTTC.

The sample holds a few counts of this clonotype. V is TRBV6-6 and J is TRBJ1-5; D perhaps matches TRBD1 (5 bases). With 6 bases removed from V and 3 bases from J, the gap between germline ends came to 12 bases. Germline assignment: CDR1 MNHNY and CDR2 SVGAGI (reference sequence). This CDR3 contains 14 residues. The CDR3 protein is CASSHDRSNQPQHF. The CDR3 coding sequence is TGTGCCAGCAGCCACGACAGATCCAATCAGCCCCAGCATTTT.